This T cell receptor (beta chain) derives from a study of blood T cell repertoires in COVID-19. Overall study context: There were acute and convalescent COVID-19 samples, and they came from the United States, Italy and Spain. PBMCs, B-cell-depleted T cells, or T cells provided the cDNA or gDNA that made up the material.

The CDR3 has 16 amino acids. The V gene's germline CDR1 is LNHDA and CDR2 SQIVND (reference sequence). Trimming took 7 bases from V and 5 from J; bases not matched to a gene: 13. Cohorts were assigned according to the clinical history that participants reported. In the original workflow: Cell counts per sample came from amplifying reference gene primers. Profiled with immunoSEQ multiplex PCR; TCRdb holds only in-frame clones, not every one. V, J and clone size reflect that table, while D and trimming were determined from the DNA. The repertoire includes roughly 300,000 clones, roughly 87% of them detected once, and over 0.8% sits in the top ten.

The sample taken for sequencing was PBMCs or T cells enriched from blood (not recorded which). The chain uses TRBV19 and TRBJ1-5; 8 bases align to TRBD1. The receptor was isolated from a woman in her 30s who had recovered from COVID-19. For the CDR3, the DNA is TGTGCCAGTACCGCCGTAGGACAGGGAGGTCATCAGCCCCAGCATTTT. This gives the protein CASTAVGQGGHQPQHF.